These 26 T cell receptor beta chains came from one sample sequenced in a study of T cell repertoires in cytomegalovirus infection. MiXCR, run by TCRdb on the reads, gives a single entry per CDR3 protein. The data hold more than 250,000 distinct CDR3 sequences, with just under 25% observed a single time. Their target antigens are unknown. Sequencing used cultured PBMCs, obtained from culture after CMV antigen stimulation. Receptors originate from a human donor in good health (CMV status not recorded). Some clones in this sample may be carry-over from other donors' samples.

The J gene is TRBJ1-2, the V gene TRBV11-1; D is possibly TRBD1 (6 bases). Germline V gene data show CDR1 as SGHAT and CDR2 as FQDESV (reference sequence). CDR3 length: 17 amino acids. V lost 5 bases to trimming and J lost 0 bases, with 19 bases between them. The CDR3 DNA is TGTGCCAGCAGCGACAGGCAGGGGTTCACTACTAACTATGGCTACACCTTC. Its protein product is CASSDRQGFTTNYGYTF.

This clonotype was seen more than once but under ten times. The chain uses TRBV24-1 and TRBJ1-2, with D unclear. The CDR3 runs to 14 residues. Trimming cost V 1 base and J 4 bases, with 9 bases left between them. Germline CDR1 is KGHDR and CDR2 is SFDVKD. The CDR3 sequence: CATSDFSSTYGYTF. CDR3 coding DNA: TGTGCCACCAGTGATTTTAGTTCTACCTATGGCTACACCTTC.

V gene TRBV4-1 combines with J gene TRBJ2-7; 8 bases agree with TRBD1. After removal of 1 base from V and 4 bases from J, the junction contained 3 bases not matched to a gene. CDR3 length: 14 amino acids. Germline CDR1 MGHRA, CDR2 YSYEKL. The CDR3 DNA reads TGCGCCAGCAGCCAAGGGACAGGGATGTACGAGCAGTACGTC. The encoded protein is CASSQGTGMYEQYV.

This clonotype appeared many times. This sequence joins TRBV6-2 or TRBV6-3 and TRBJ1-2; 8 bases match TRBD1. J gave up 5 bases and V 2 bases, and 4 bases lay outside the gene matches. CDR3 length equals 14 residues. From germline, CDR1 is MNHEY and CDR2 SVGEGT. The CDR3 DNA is TGTGCCAGCAGTTACGGGACAGGACTGTATGGCTACACCTTC. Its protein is CASSYGTGLYGYTF.

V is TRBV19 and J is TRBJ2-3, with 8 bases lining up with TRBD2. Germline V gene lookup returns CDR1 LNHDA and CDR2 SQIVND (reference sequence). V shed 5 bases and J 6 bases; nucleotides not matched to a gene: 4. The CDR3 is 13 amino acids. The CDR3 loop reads CASSVGRGDTQYF. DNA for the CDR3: TGTGCCAGTAGTGTCGGGAGGGGGGATACGCAGTATTTT.

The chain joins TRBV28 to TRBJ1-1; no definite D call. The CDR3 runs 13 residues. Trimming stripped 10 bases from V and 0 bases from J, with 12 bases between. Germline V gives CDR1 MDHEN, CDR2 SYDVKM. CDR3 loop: CATKAALNTEAFF. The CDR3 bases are TGTGCCACCAAAGCCGCCTTGAACACTGAAGCTTTCTTT. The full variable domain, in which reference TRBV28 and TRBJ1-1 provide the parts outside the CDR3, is DVKVTQSSRYLVKRTGEKVFLECVQDMDHENMFWYRQDPGLGLRLIYFSYDVKMKEKGDIPEGYSVSREKKERFSLILESASTNQTSMYLCATKAALNTEAFFGQGTRLTVV.

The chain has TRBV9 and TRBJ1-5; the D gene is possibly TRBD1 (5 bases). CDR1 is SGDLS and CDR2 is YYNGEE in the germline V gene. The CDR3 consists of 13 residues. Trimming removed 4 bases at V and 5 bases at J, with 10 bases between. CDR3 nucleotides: TGTGCCAGCAGCCGACAGCCTGATCAGCCCCAGCATTTT. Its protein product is CASSRQPDQPQHF.

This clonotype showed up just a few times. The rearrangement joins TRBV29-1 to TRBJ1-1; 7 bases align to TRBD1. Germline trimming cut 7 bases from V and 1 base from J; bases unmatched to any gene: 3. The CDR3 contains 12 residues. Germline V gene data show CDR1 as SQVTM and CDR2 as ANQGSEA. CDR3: CSGGQRNTEAFF. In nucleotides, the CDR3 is TGCAGCGGGGGACAGCGGAACACTGAAGCTTTCTTT.

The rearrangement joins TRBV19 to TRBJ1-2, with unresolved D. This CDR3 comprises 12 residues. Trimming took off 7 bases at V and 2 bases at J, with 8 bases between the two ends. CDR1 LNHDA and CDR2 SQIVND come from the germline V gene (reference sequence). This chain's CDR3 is CASKAKNYGYTF. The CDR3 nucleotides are TGTGCCAGTAAAGCCAAGAACTATGGCTACACCTTC.

CDR3 loop: CASGGQENTEAFF. The DNA of the CDR3 is TGTGCCAGCGGGGGACAGGAGAACACTGAAGCTTTCTTT. V usage is TRBV12-3 or TRBV12-4 and J usage is TRBJ1-1; 8 positions agree with TRBD1. Trimming cost V 8 bases and J 1 base; bases outside gene matches: 3. CDR3 length: 13 amino acids.

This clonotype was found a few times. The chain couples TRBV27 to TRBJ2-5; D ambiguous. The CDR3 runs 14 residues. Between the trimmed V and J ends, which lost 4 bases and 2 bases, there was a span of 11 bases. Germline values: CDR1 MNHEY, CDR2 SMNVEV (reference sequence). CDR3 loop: CASSSSQFQETQYF. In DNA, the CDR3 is TGTGCCAGCAGTTCGTCCCAATTTCAAGAGACCCAGTACTTC.

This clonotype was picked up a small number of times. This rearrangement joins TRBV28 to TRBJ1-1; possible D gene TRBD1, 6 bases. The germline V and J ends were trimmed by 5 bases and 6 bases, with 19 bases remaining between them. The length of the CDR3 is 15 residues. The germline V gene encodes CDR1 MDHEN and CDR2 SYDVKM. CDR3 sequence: CASSLPSTGNPEAFF. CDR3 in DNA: TGTGCCAGCAGTCTCCCTTCGACAGGAAATCCTGAAGCTTTCTTT.

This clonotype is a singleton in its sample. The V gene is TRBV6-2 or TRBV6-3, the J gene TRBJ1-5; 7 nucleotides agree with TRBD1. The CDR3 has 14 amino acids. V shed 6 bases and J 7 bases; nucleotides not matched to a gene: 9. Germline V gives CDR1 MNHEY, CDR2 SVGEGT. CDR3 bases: TGTGCCAGCAGCGTCGACAGGGCAGGGCAGCCCCAGCATTTT. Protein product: CASSVDRAGQPQHF.

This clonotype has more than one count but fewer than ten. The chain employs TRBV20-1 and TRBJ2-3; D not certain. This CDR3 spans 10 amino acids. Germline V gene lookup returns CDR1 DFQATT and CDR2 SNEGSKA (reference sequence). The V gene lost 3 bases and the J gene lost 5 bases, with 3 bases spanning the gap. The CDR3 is CSASVDTQYF. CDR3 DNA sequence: TGCAGTGCTAGCGTAGATACGCAGTATTTT.

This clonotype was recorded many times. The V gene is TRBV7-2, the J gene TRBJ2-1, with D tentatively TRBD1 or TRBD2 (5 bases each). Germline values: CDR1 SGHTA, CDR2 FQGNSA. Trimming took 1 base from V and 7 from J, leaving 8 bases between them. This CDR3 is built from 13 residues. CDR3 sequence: CASSLGGFNEQFF. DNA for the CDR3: TGTGCCAGCAGCTTAGGGGGGTTTAATGAGCAGTTCTTC.

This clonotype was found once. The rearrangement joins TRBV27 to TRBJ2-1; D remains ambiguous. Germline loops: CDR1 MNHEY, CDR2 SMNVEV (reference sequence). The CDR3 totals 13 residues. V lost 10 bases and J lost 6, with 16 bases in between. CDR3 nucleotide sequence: TGTGCCACCATGGACCGGGTCGGCAATGAGCAGTTCTTC. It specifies CATMDRVGNEQFF.

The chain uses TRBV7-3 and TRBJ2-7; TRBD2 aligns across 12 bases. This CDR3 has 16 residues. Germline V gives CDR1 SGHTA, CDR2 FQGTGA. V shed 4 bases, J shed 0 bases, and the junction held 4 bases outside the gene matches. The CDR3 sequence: CASSSRTSGISYEQYF. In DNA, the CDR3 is TGTGCCAGCAGCTCGCGGACTAGCGGGATCTCCTACGAGCAGTACTTC.

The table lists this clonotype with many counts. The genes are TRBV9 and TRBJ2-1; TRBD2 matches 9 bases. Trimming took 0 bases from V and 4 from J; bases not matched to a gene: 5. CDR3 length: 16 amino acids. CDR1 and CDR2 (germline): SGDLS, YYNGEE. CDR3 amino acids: CASSVGPSGAYNEQFF. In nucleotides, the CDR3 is TGTGCCAGCAGCGTAGGCCCTAGCGGGGCGTACAATGAGCAGTTCTTC.

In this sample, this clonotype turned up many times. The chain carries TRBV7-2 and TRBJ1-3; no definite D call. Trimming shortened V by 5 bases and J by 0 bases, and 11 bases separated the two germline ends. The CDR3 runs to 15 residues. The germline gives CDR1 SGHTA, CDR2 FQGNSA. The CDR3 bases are TGTGCCAGCAGCCGGCCGGTGATCTCTGGAAACACCATATATTTT. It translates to CASSRPVISGNTIYF.

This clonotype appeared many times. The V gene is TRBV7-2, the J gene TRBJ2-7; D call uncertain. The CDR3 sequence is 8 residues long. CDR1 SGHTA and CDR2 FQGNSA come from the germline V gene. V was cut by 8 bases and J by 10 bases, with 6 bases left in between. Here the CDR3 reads CASGNQYF. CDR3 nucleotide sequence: TGTGCCAGCGGTAATCAGTACTTC.

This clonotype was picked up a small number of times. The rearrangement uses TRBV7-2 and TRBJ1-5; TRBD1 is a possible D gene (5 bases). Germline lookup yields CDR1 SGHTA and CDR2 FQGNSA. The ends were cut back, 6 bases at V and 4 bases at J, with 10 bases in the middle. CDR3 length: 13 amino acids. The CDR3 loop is CASSSDRNQPQHF. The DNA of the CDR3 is TGTGCCAGCAGTTCCGACAGAAATCAGCCCCAGCATTTT.

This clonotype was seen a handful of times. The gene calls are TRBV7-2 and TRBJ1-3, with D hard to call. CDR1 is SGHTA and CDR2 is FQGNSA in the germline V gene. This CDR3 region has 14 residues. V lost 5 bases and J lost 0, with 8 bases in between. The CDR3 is CASSPRSSGNTIYF. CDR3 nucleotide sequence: TGTGCCAGCAGCCCAAGGAGCTCTGGAAACACCATATATTTT.

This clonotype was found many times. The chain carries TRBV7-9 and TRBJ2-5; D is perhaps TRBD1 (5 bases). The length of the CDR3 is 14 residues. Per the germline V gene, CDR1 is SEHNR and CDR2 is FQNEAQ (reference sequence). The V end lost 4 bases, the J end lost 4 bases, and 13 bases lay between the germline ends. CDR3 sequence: CASSSSGKRETQYF. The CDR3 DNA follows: TGTGCCAGCAGCTCATCAGGGAAGCGAGAGACCCAGTACTTC.

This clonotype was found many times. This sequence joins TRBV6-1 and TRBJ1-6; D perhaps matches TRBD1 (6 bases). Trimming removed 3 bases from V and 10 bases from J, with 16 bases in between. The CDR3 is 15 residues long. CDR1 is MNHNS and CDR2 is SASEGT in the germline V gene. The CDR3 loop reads CASSDLGGARSPLHF. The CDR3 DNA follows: TGTGCCAGCAGTGATCTTGGGGGGGCCAGGTCACCCCTCCACTTT.

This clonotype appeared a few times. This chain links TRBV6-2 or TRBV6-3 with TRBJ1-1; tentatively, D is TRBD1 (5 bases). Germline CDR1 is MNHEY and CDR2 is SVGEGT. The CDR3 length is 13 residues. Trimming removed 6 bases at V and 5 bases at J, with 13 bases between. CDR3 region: CASRGPSKTEAFF. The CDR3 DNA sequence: TGTGCCAGCAGGGGACCCTCCAAGACTGAAGCTTTCTTT.

CDR3 sequence (DNA): TGTGCCAGCAGCTTAAACAGCGGGAGGGAGCAGTACTTC. This encodes CASSLNSGREQYF. The gene calls are TRBV7-2 and TRBJ2-7; 9 bases map to TRBD2. Per the germline V gene, CDR1 is SGHTA and CDR2 is FQGNSA. The CDR3 is 13 amino acids. V lost 2 bases and J lost 7; bases outside the gene matches: 3.